What follows are 23 T cell receptor beta chains derived from one specimen sequenced in a study of blood T cell repertoires in COVID-19. Profiled with immunoSEQ multiplex PCR; TCRdb holds only in-frame clones, not every one. The sample has about 110,000 clones; roughly 84% are singletons. The sequencing sample was made of peripheral blood. The receptor set was obtained from a human donor in a cohort sampled during active COVID-19.

This clone was counted only a few times. V and J are TRBV30 and TRBJ2-7; D possibly corresponds to TRBD1 (6 bases). The V gene's germline CDR1 is GTSNPN and CDR2 SVGIG (reference sequence). CDR3 length equals 11 residues. The V end was cut by 5 bases, the J end by 6 bases, with 11 bases between. CDR3 sequence reads: CAWLRGSEQYV. The CDR3 DNA is TGTGCCTGGCTAAGGGGGTCCGAGCAGTACGTC.

The chain's CDR3 is CASSLGSKLAGPLSSSYNEQFF. CDR3 nucleotide sequence: TGTGCCAGCAGCTTAGGGTCCAAGCTAGCGGGCCCTCTCTCCTCCTCCTACAATGAGCAGTTCTTC. The rearrangement uses TRBV7-3 and TRBJ2-1; TRBD2 matches at 8 bases. Germline V gene data show CDR1 as SGHTA and CDR2 as FQGTGA. This CDR3 has 22 residues. J was trimmed by 0 bases and V by 2 bases; bases with no gene match: 21.

The J gene is TRBJ2-6, the V gene TRBV5-4, with D tentatively TRBD1 (6 bases). Per germline, CDR1 SGHNT and CDR2 YYREEE (reference sequence). This CDR3 contains 15 residues. Between the trimmed V and J ends, which lost 4 bases and 1 base, there was a span of 9 bases. This CDR3 reads CASSPDRSGANVLTF. As DNA, the CDR3 is TGTGCCAGCAGCCCAGACAGGTCTGGGGCCAACGTCCTGACTTTC.

The chain couples TRBV4-1 to TRBJ2-1, with D perhaps TRBD2 (6 bases). V lost 2 bases, J lost 8 bases, and 22 bases lay in between. The CDR3 contains 17 residues. Germline V gene data show CDR1 as MGHRA and CDR2 as YSYEKL. The DNA for the CDR3 is TGCGCCAGCAGCCAACATTCCGGGACTGTACAAGTTTATGAGCAGTTCTTC. Amino acids: CASSQHSGTVQVYEQFF.

This clone showed up just once. The rearrangement joins TRBV3-1 (or the pseudogene TRBV3-2) to TRBJ2-1, with 11 positions matching TRBD2. The CDR3 has 19 amino acids. The trim removed 2 bases at V and 9 bases at J, leaving 18 bases unmatched. Looked up from germline, CDR1 is LGHDT and CDR2 is YNNKEL (reference sequence). CDR3 amino acids: CASSQKTSGSTYKPSEQFF. The DNA of the CDR3 is TGTGCCAGCAGCCAAAAAACTAGCGGGAGTACCTACAAACCTAGTGAGCAGTTCTTC.

This rearrangement joins TRBV5-6 to TRBJ2-5; D possibly corresponds to TRBD1 (6 bases). This CDR3 has 17 residues. The V and J ends lost 4 bases and 4 bases respectively, with 23 bases between them. Germline-derived CDR1 and CDR2 are SGHDT and YYEEEE. CDR3 region: CASSIPHRVLDGETQYF. The CDR3 region has the DNA TGTGCCAGCAGCATCCCCCACAGGGTTTTGGATGGAGAGACCCAGTACTTC.

This chain uses TRBV7-3 with TRBJ1-2; TRBD1 might be the D (6 bases). The germline V and J ends were trimmed by 5 bases and 6 bases, with 19 bases remaining between them. Germline V gene data show CDR1 as SGHTA and CDR2 as FQGTGA. The CDR3 has 15 residues. As DNA, the CDR3 is TGTGCCAGCAGCCCCTCCTGGGGCGAGGGGGATGGCTACACCTTC. Protein: CASSPSWGEGDGYTF.

The chain recombines TRBV18 with TRBJ2-2; 7 positions agree with TRBD2. Germline CDR1 and CDR2: KGHSH and LQKENI. The V gene end was trimmed by 1 base and the J gene end by 4 bases; junction bases not matched to a gene: 12. This CDR3 spans 18 amino acids. Here the CDR3 reads CASSPLGSAGAGTGELFF. CDR3 coding DNA: TGTGCCAGCTCACCACTCGGATCGGCGGGAGCGGGCACCGGGGAGCTGTTTTTT.

J is TRBJ1-5 and V is TRBV4-3; D not certain. CDR1 and CDR2 (germline): LGHNA, YSLEER. The CDR3 covers 15 residues. The V and J ends lost 4 bases and 6 bases respectively, with 16 bases between them. The CDR3 is CASSPGIGGGQPQHF. The CDR3 DNA reads TGCGCCAGCAGCCCCGGAATAGGCGGAGGTCAGCCCCAGCATTTT.

This clone was counted between two and nine times. The rearrangement links TRBV12-3 or TRBV12-4 to TRBJ1-1, with unresolved D. The CDR3 is 12 amino acids. Between the trimmed V and J ends, which lost 6 bases and 8 bases, there was a span of 13 bases. The CDR3 bases are TGTGCCAGCAGCCCATTAACAAAGGAAGCTTTCTTT. Translating it yields CASSPLTKEAFF.

The gene calls are TRBV27 and TRBJ2-1; D uncertain. V lost 4 bases and J lost 8, with 6 bases in between. The CDR3 sequence is 11 residues long. CDR1 is MNHEY, CDR2 SMNVEV, per germline (reference sequence). The CDR3: CASSYQYEQFF. As DNA, the CDR3 is TGTGCCAGCAGTTATCAATATGAGCAGTTCTTC.

V is TRBV6-6 and J is TRBJ1-3, with a weak D call TRBD1 (6 bases). The CDR3 has 14 residues. CDR1 is MNHNY, CDR2 SVGAGI, per germline (reference sequence). Between the trimmed V and J ends, which lost 7 bases and 10 bases, there was a span of 20 bases. The CDR3 reads CASTPRDGTKTIYF. The CDR3 nucleotides read TGTGCCAGCACCCCAAGGGATGGGACAAAGACCATATATTTT.

The chain links TRBV12-3 or TRBV12-4 to TRBJ1-3, with unresolved D. The V end lost 4 bases, the J end lost 2 bases, and 6 bases lay between the germline ends. This CDR3 is 13 amino acids long. The CDR3 is CASSSAAGNTIYF. CDR3 DNA sequence: TGTGCCAGCAGTTCGGCGGCTGGAAACACCATATATTTT.

V is TRBV21-1 and J is TRBJ2-1; the table's D call TRBD2 went unverified against the DNA. TRBV21-1 is noted as a pseudogene. The CDR3 extends over 19 amino acids. The CDR3 DNA follows: TGTGCCAGCAGCAAAATCCCGGGGGGTAGCGGGCTCCCCTACAATGAGCAGTTCTTC. Amino acid sequence: CASSKIPGGSGLPYNEQFF.

The chain joins TRBV2 to TRBJ2-1; 11 bases match TRBD2. This CDR3 contains 15 residues. Germline V gene data show CDR1 as SNHLY and CDR2 as FYNNEI. J was trimmed by 6 bases and V by 6 bases; bases with no gene match: 7. The CDR3 nucleotides are TGTGCCAGCAGCTTGCTGGGACTAGCGGCCAATGAGCAGTTCTTC. As protein: CASSLLGLAANEQFF.

This clone was counted a few times. The CDR3 reads CASSDGQGAGVQPQHF. In nucleotides, the CDR3 is TGTGCCAGCAGCGATGGACAGGGGGCAGGCGTACAGCCCCAGCATTTT. This rearrangement joins TRBV5-5 to TRBJ1-5; 11 nucleotides align to TRBD1. Germline values: CDR1 SGHKS, CDR2 YYEKEE (reference sequence). V shed 4 bases, J shed 7 bases, and the junction held 10 bases outside the gene matches. The CDR3 has 16 residues.

This sequence joins TRBV28 and TRBJ2-7; perhaps TRBD2 as D (7 bases). The CDR3 spans 14 residues. V was clipped by 3 bases and J by 8 bases, with 17 bases between them. CDR1 and CDR2 from the germline V gene are MDHEN and SYDVKM. CDR3 DNA sequence: TGTGCCAGCAGTTTGGGGGCGGGAGCGACTAAGCAGTACTTC. Its protein is CASSLGAGATKQYF.

The DNA of the CDR3 is TGTGCCAGTACATCAAGCGGAGGATCCTACGAGCAGTACTTC. It is translated as CASTSSGGSYEQYF. This sequence joins TRBV19 and TRBJ2-7; D may be TRBD2 (5 bases). The CDR3 consists of 14 residues. The V end lost 7 bases, the J end lost 1 base, and 14 bases lay between the germline ends. Germline V gene sequence: CDR1 LNHDA, CDR2 SQIVND (reference sequence). Using reference TRBV19 and TRBJ2-7 for the parts outside the CDR3, the full variable domain is DGGITQSPKYLFRKEGQNVTLSCEQNLNHDAMYWYRQDPGQGLRLIYYSQIVNDFQKGDIAEGYSVSREKKESFPLTVTSAQKNPTAFYLCASTSSGGSYEQYFGPGTRLTVT.

V usage is TRBV5-1 and J usage is TRBJ1-6; TRBD1 might be the D (5 bases). The V end was cut by 5 bases, the J end by 5 bases, with 11 bases between. CDR3 length equals 14 residues. Germline CDR1 reads SGHRS; CDR2 reads YFSETQ. The CDR3 protein is CASRGTGDNSPLHF. DNA for the CDR3: TGCGCCAGCAGAGGGACGGGAGATAATTCACCCCTCCACTTT.

The rearrangement uses TRBV7-2 and TRBJ2-2, with TRBD1 identical over 7 bases. V gave up 5 bases and J gave up 2 bases; unmatched junction bases: 5. This CDR3 has 15 amino acids. Per the germline V gene, CDR1 is SGHTA and CDR2 is FQGNSA. CDR3 DNA sequence: TGTGCCAGCAGCGCAACAGGGGTAAACACCGGGGAGCTGTTTTTT. Amino acid sequence: CASSATGVNTGELFF.

This sequence joins TRBV4-1 and TRBJ1-1; D possibly corresponds to TRBD1 (6 bases). In germline, CDR1 is MGHRA, CDR2 YSYEKL. The CDR3 consists of 16 residues. V was clipped by 0 bases and J by 6 bases, with 17 bases between them. The CDR3 here is CASSQDSGGYGAEAFF. CDR3 sequence (DNA): TGCGCCAGCAGCCAAGATTCGGGGGGCTATGGGGCTGAAGCTTTCTTT.

The chain has TRBV28 and TRBJ2-7, with 10 positions matching TRBD1. This CDR3 has 17 amino acids. V was clipped by 4 bases and J by 5 bases; unmatched bases: 14. Germline CDR1 is MDHEN and CDR2 is SYDVKM. As DNA, the CDR3 is TGTGCCAGCAGTTCGGTGACAGGGGGCGGGAATCGCCACGAGCAGTACGTC. As protein: CASSSVTGGGNRHEQYV.

The genes are TRBV5-1 and TRBJ1-1, with D unresolved. Trimming removed 0 bases at V and 0 bases at J, with 9 bases between. The CDR3 is 15 residues long. The germline V gene encodes CDR1 SGHRS and CDR2 YFSETQ. CDR3 amino acids: CASSLAGGLNTEAFF. In nucleotides, the CDR3 is TGCGCCAGCAGCTTGGCCGGCGGTCTGAACACTGAAGCTTTCTTT.